These 4 T cell receptor beta chains were all obtained from the same sample, sequenced in a study of blood T cell repertoires in COVID-19. Profiled with immunoSEQ multiplex PCR; TCRdb holds only in-frame clones, not every one. The sample has roughly 240,000 clones, about 89% seen once. Sequenced sample: peripheral blood. The receptors were gathered from a woman between 55 and 75 years old who had recovered from COVID-19.

This chain uses TRBV4-3 with TRBJ1-2, with 7 bases lining up with TRBD1. Germline trimming cut 2 bases from V and 8 bases from J; bases unmatched to any gene: 5. The germline gives CDR1 LGHNA, CDR2 YSLEER. The CDR3 is 13 amino acids. DNA of the CDR3: TGCGCCAGCAGCCAAAGGACAGGCCGGGGCTACACCTTC. Translated: CASSQRTGRGYTF.

V and J are TRBV7-2 and TRBJ1-3, with 8 bases lining up with TRBD1. CDR3 size: 15 residues. Losses at the gene ends were 3 bases for V and 0 bases for J; bases not matched to a gene: 1. CDR1 is SGHTA and CDR2 is FQGNSA in the germline V gene. The CDR3, as DNA: TGTGCCAGCAGCTTCGGGACAGGCTCTGGAAACACCATATATTTT. Protein product: CASSFGTGSGNTIYF.

The V and J genes are TRBV6-5 and TRBJ2-1; 11 positions match TRBD1. Unmatched junction bases numbered 2, after V lost 4 bases and J lost 9 bases. Germline CDR1 reads MNHEY; CDR2 reads SVGAGI. The CDR3 length is 13 residues. The CDR3 here is CASSLGQGVEQFF. The DNA for the CDR3 is TGTGCCAGCAGTTTGGGACAGGGGGTTGAGCAGTTCTTC.

This sequence joins TRBV19 and TRBJ2-6, with a weak D call TRBD2 (8 bases). The CDR3 has 21 residues. Per the germline V gene, CDR1 is LNHDA and CDR2 is SQIVND (reference sequence). V dropped 5 bases and J dropped 1 base, with 27 bases sitting between them. The CDR3, as DNA: TGTGCCAGTAGTTCCCCCGGGGGGGACAGAAAGTCTCCATCTGGGGCCAACGTCCTGACTTTC. Translated, it gives CASSSPGGDRKSPSGANVLTF.